The 8 T cell receptor beta chains listed next were all sequenced from one sample in a study of T cell responses to AZD1222 COVID-19 vaccine. The repertoire was sequenced with immunoSEQ multiplex PCR; TCRdb's copy has only in-frame clones and lacks some. The sample includes around 120,000 clones, about nine tenths of them seen just once. The specimen was peripheral blood, collected on day 0 of AZD1222 vaccination. These receptors were collected from an adult in good health.

This chain uses TRBV25-1 with TRBJ2-3; D not resolved. The CDR3 runs to 13 residues. CDR1 and CDR2 (germline): MGHDK, SYGVNS. V gave up 8 bases and J gave up 2 bases, with 11 bases separating them. CDR3 DNA sequence: TGTGCCAGCCGTAAGAGACCCACAGATACGCAGTATTTT. Its translation: CASRKRPTDTQYF.

This clone has more than one count but fewer than ten. The rearrangement uses TRBV5-1 and TRBJ1-5; D is possibly TRBD1 (5 bases). V was shortened by 6 bases and J by 4 bases, with 11 bases between the two germline ends. The germline V gene has CDR1 SGHRS and CDR2 YFSETQ. The CDR3 has 13 amino acids. The chain's CDR3 is CASIGRGNQPQHF. The DNA of the CDR3 is TGCGCCAGCATCGGTCGGGGGAATCAGCCCCAGCATTTT.

In its sample, this clone was seen a few times. V usage is TRBV6-2 or TRBV6-3 and J usage is TRBJ1-2; 7 nucleotides align to TRBD1. The CDR3 sequence is 15 residues long. Per the germline V gene, CDR1 is MNHEY and CDR2 is SVGEGT. Unmatched junction bases numbered 10, after V lost 5 bases and J lost 4 bases. The CDR3 loop is CASSDPTGWFYGYTF. The CDR3 bases are TGTGCCAGCAGTGACCCGACAGGGTGGTTCTATGGCTACACCTTC.

The CDR3 region is CASSWGRRSIYGYTF. The CDR3 DNA reads TGTGCCAGCAGCTGGGGTCGTAGGTCTATCTATGGCTACACCTTC. The chain is built from TRBV6-5 and TRBJ1-2; D gene uncertain. The germline V gene has CDR1 MNHEY and CDR2 SVGAGI. The CDR3 covers 15 residues. V lost 6 bases, J lost 4 bases, and 18 bases lay in between.

This chain uses TRBV19 with TRBJ1-3; D possibly corresponds to TRBD1 (6 bases). With 6 bases removed from V and 2 bases from J, the gap between germline ends came to 8 bases. The germline CDR1 and CDR2 sequences are LNHDA and SQIVND (reference sequence). The length of the CDR3 is 13 residues. DNA for the CDR3: TGTGCCAGTAGAAAGGGGGCTGGAAACACCATATATTTT. Protein sequence: CASRKGAGNTIYF.

The J gene is TRBJ2-2, the V gene TRBV7-2; the D is unclear. V dropped 5 bases and J dropped 5 bases, with 9 bases sitting between them. The CDR3 is 13 residues long. Germline V CDR1 and CDR2: SGHTA, FQGNSA. CDR3: CASSQKRTGELFF. In DNA, the CDR3 is TGTGCCAGCAGCCAAAAAAGGACCGGGGAGCTGTTTTTT.

V gene TRBV6-4 combines with J gene TRBJ2-2, with D uncertain. In germline, CDR1 is MRHNA, CDR2 SNTAGT. The ends were cut back, 2 bases at V and 2 bases at J, with 3 bases in the middle. The CDR3 has 13 amino acids. The CDR3 region has the DNA TGTGCCAGCAGTGACGTAAACACCGGGGAGCTGTTTTTT. Protein: CASSDVNTGELFF.

The V call is TRBV9, the J call TRBJ2-2, with D unresolved. Looked up from germline, CDR1 is SGDLS and CDR2 is YYNGEE. Between the trimmed V and J ends, which lost 0 bases and 6 bases, there was a span of 6 bases. This CDR3 region has 13 residues. This CDR3 is CASSVAQAGELFF. CDR3 nucleotide sequence: TGTGCCAGCAGCGTAGCCCAGGCCGGGGAGCTGTTTTTT.